This T cell receptor beta chain was captured in a study of T cells in localized non-small cell lung cancer. Clones were sequenced by immunoSEQ multiplex PCR, and TCRdb holds only the in-frame ones, with some missing. The sample has 1,200 or so clones, around a third seen once. Relative to its sample, this clone is medium-sized. The CDR3 runs to 18 residues. In germline, CDR1 is SGHNT, CDR2 YENEEA. V shed 5 bases and J 0 bases; nucleotides not matched to a gene: 8. The chain couples TRBV11-3 to TRBJ2-5, with 14 bases fitting TRBD2. Source: normal lung tissue next to the tumor, taken before any cancer treatment. The sequence was obtained from a male donor aged 60 or older with stage I squamous cell lung carcinoma. CDR3 residues: CASSPGLAGGLYQETQYF. The CDR3 coding sequence is TGTGCCAGCAGCCCTGGACTAGCGGGGGGTTTGTACCAAGAGACCCAGTACTTC.